This T cell receptor beta chain was captured by sequencing in a study of early T cells in non-severe SARS-CoV-2 infection. The wider study: The chains were unpaired, and the sequenced material was bulk RNA from unsorted whole blood.

As part of library construction, unique molecular identifiers were attached to individual cDNA molecules. One entry per CDR3 protein results from TCRdb running MiXCR on the 5' RACE reads. The sample records fewer than 80,000 distinct CDR3 sequences, 4% to 6% being singletons. The germline V gene has CDR1 DFQATT and CDR2 SNEGSKA (reference sequence). Trimming at V came to 5 bases and at J to 9 bases, leaving 4 bases not matched to a gene. The CDR3 loop spans 11 amino acids. The chain combines TRBV20-1 with TRBJ1-5, with 7 bases aligning to TRBD1. The input for sequencing was whole blood, taken at baseline. The receptor was derived from an adult who was a healthcare worker with PCR-confirmed SARS-CoV-2 infection or an uninfected control (not recorded which). The donor label of this sample is uncertain. The CDR3 coding sequence is TGCAGTGCTGCAGGGGGGACGCCCCAGCATTTT. Amino acids: CSAAGGTPQHF.